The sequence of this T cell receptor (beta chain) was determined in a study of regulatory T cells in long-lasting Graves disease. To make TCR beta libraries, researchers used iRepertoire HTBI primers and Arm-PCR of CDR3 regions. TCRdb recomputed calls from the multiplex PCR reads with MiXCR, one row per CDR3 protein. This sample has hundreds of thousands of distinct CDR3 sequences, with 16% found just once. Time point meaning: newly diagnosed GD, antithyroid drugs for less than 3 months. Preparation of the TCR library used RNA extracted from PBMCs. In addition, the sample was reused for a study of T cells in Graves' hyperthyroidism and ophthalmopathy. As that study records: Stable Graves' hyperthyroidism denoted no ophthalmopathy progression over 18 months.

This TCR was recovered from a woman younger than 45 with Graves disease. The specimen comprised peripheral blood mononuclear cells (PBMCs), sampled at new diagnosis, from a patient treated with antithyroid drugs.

The CDR3 nucleotides are TGTGCCAGCAGCCCCCGCGGCGGAGGCGGCAATGAGCAGTTCTTC. The encoded protein is CASSPRGGGGNEQFF. This sequence joins TRBV7-6 and TRBJ2-1; possibly TRBD2 for D (5 bases). Trimming removed 5 bases from V and 6 bases from J, with 17 bases in between. CDR3 length: 15 amino acids. Germline values: CDR1 SGHVS, CDR2 FNYEAQ.